Reported below is one TCR beta chain. The CDR3 sequence is 19 residues long. The V and J ends lost 0 bases and 0 bases, in that order; junction bases with no gene match: 4. The germline V gene has CDR1 WSHSY and CDR2 SAAADI. The data were taken from a study of blood T cell repertoires in COVID-19. Study context: The cDNA or gDNA used as material had been derived from T cells, B-cell-depleted T cells, or PBMCs.

Assay: immunoSEQ multiplex PCR; the TCRdb copy retains only in-frame clones and omits some. The repertoire holds 200,000 to 300,000 clones, around 88% seen once, with over 1.5% in the top ten. The clonotype comes from a man under 40 with active or convalescent COVID-19. Input material: peripheral blood. The gene calls are TRBV10-2 and TRBJ2-1, with 14 positions matching TRBD2. The CDR3 nucleotides are TGCGCCAGCAGTGAGTCGGGACTAGCGGGGGAGAGCTCCTACAATGAGCAGTTCTTC. Protein: CASSESGLAGESSYNEQFF.